The TCR beta chain under discussion was sequenced for a study of blood T cell repertoires in COVID-19. Original processing methods: From reference gene primer amplification, estimates of nucleated cell counts were derived. Sequenced by immunoSEQ multiplex PCR; TCRdb stores in-frame clones only, minus some. V, J and clone size are taken as reported in that table, and D and trimming were inferred from the DNA itself. The sample has 110,000 to 150,000 clones, roughly 80% seen once; the top ten hold around 3.8%. Germline V gene data show CDR1 as LNHDA and CDR2 as SQIVND (reference sequence). Trimming at V came to 5 bases and at J to 2 bases, leaving 6 bases not matched to a gene. This CDR3 comprises 16 residues. Only one count was recorded for this clone.

The source is a man between 65 and 85 years old who had recovered from COVID-19. The specimen sequenced was peripheral blood. The chain combines TRBV19 with TRBJ2-3; TRBD2 aligns across 11 bases. The CDR3 reads CASSLGLAAVTDTQYF. As DNA, the CDR3 is TGTGCCAGTAGTTTGGGACTAGCGGCCGTCACAGATACGCAGTATTTT.